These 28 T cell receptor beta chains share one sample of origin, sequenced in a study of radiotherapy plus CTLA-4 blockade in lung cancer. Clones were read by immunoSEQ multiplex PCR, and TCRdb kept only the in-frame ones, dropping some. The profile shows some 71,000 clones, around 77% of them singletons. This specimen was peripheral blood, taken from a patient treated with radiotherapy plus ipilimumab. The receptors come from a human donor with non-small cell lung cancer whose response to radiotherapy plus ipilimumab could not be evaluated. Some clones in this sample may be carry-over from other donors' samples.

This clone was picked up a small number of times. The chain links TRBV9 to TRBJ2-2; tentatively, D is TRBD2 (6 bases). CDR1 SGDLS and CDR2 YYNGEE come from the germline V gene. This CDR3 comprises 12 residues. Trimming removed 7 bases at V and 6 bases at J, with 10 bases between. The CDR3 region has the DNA TGTGCCAGCGGGCCGGGGGCCGGGGAGCTGTTTTTT. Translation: CASGPGAGELFF.

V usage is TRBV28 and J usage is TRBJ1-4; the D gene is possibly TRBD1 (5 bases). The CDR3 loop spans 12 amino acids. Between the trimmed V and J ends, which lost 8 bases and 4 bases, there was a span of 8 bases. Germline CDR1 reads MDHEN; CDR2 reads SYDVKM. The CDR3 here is CASGRVNEKLFF. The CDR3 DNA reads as TGTGCCAGCGGCAGGGTTAATGAAAAACTGTTTTTT.

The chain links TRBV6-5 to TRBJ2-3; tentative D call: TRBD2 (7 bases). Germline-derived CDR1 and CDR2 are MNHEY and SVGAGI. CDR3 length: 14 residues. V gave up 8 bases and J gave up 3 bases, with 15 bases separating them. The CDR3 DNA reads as TGTGCCAGCGGGGGGGCCAGCAGTACAGATACGCAGTATTTT. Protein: CASGGASSTDTQYF.

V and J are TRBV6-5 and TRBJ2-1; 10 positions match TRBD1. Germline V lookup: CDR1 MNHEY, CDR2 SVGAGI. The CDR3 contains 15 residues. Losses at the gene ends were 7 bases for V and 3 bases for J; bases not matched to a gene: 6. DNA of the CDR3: TGTGCCAGCAAGGGCCGGGACAGGGGCTACAATGAGCAGTTCTTC. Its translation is CASKGRDRGYNEQFF.

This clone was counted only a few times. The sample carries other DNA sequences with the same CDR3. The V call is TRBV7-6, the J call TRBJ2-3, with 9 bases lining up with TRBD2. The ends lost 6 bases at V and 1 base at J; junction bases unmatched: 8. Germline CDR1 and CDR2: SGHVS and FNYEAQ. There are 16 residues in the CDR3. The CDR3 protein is CASSLTSGSRTDTQYF. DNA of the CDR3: TGTGCCAGCAGTCTTACTAGCGGGTCCCGCACAGATACGCAGTATTTT.

The CDR3 coding sequence is TGTGCCACCAGCAGAAGTGGAGGGCGGGGGGAGACCCAGTACTTC. It codes for CATSRSGGRGETQYF. V usage is TRBV15 and J usage is TRBJ2-5, with 7 positions matching TRBD2. There are 15 residues in the CDR3. CDR1 is LNHNV, CDR2 YYDKDF, per germline (reference sequence). The trim removed 2 bases at V and 5 bases at J, leaving 8 bases unmatched.

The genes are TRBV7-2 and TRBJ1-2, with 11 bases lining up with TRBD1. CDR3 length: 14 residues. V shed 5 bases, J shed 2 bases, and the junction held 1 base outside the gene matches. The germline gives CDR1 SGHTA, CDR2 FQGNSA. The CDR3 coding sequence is TGTGCCAGCAGCCGGGACAGGGGGAACTATGGCTACACCTTC. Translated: CASSRDRGNYGYTF.

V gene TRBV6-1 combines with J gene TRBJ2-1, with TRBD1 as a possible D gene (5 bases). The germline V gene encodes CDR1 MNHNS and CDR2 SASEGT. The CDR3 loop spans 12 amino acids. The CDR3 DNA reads TGTGCGGTTAGGGGAAATGAGAATGAGCAGTTCTTC. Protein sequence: CAVRGNENEQFF.

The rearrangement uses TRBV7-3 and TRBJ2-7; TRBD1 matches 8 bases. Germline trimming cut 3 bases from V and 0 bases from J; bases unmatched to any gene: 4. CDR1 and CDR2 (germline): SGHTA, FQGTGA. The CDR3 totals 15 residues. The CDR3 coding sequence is TGTGCCAGCAGCTTCGGGACAGGCGGCTCCTACGAGCAGTACTTC. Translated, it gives CASSFGTGGSYEQYF.

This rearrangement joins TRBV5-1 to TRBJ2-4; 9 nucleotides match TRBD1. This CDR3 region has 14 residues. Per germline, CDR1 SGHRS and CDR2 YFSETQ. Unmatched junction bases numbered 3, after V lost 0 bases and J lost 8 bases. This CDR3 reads CASSLGQGGDIQYF. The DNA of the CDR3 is TGCGCCAGCAGCTTGGGACAGGGGGGTGACATTCAGTACTTC.

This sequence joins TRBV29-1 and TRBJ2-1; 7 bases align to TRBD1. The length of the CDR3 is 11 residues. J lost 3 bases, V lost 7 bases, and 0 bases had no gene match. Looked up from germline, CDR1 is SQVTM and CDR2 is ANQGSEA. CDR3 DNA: TGCAGCGGGGACAGCTACAATGAGCAGTTCTTC. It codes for CSGDSYNEQFF.

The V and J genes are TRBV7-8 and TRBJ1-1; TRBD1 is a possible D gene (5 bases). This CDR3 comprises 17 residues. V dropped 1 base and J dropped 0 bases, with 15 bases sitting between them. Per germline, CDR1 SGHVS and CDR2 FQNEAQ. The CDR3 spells CASSLGVAGIMNTEAFF. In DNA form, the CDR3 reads TGTGCCAGCAGCTTAGGAGTGGCAGGGATTATGAACACTGAAGCTTTCTTT.

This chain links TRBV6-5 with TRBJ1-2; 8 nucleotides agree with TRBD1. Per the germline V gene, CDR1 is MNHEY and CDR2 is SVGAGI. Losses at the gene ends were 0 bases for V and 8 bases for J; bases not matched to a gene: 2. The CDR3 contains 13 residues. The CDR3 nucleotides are TGTGCCAGCAGTTACTCAGACAGGGGCGGCTACACCTTC. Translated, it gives CASSYSDRGGYTF.

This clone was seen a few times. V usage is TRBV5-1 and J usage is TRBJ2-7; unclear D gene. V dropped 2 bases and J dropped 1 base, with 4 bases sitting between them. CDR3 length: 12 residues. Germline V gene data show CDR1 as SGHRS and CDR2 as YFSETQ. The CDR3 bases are TGCGCCAGCAGCTTATCTTCCTACGAGCAGTACTTC. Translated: CASSLSSYEQYF.

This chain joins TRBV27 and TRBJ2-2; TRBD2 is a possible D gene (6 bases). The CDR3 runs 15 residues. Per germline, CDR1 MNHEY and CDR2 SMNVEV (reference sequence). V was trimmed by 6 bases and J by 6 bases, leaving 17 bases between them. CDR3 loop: CASRTLNWGAGELFF. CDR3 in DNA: TGTGCCAGCAGGACACTAAATTGGGGGGCCGGGGAGCTGTTTTTT.

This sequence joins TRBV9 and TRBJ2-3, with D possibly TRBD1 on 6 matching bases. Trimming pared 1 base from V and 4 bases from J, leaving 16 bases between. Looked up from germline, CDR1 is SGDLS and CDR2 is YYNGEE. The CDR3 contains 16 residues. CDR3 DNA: TGTGCCAGCAGCGTACGTGAAGGGGGAAGCGCAGATACGCAGTATTTT. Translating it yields CASSVREGGSADTQYF.

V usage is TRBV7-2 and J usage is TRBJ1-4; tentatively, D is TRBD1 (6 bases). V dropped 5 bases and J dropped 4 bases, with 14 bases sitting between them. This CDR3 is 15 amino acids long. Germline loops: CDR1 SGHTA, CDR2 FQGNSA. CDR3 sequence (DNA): TGTGCCAGCAGCACCCATCAGGGGAGTAATGAAAAACTGTTTTTT. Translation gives CASSTHQGSNEKLFF.

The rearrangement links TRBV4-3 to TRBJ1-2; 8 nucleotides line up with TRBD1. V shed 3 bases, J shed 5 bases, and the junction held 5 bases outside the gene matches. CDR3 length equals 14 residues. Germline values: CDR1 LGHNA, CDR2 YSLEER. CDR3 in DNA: TGCGCCAGCAGCCATGCCCGACAGGGGTATGGCTACACCTTC. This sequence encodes CASSHARQGYGYTF.

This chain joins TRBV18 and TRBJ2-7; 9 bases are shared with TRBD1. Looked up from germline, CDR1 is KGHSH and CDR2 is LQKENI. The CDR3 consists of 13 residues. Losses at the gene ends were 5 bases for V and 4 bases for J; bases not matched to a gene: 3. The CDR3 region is CASSSGQGYEQYF. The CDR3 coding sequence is TGTGCCAGCTCATCGGGACAGGGTTACGAGCAGTACTTC.

The CDR3 is CASSFTGTGGADTQYF. The CDR3 region has the DNA TGTGCCAGCAGCTTCACCGGGACAGGGGGAGCAGATACGCAGTATTTT. This chain joins TRBV7-8 and TRBJ2-3; 11 positions agree with TRBD1. With V trimmed by 3 bases and J by 4 bases, 6 bases remained unmatched. The germline gives CDR1 SGHVS, CDR2 FQNEAQ. The CDR3 is 16 residues long.

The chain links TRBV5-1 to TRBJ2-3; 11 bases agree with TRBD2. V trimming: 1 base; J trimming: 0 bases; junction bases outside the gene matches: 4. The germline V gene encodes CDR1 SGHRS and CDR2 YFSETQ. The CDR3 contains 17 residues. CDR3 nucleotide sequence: TGCGCCAGCAGCTTGCAAACTAGCGGGGGAAGCACAGATACGCAGTATTTT. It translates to CASSLQTSGGSTDTQYF.

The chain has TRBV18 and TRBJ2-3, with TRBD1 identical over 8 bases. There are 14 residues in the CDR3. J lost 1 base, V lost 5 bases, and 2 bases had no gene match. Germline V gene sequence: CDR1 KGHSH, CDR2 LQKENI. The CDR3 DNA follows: TGTGCCAGCTCAATACAGGGGGGCACAGATACGCAGTATTTT. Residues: CASSIQGGTDTQYF.

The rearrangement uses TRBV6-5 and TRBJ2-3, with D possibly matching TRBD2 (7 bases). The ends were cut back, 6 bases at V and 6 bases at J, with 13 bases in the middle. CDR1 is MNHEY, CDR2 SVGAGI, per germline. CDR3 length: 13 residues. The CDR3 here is CASRLEGGDTQYF. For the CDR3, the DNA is TGTGCCAGCAGATTGGAGGGGGGGGATACGCAGTATTTT.

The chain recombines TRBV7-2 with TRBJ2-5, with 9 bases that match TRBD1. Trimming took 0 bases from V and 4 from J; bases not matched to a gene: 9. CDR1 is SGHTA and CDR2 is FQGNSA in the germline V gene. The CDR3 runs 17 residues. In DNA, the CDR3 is TGTGCCAGCAGCTTAGCTTATCCGGGACAGGGAGGAGAGACCCAGTACTTC. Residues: CASSLAYPGQGGETQYF.

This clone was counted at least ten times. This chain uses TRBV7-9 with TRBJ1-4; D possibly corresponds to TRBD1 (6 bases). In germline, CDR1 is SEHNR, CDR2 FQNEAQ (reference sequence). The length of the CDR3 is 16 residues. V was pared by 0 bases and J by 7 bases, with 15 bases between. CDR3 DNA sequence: TGTGCCAGCAGCTTAGCGTACGGGGGGCCCGGTGAAAAACTGTTTTTT. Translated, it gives CASSLAYGGPGEKLFF.

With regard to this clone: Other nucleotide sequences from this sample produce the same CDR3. CDR3 DNA: TGTGCCAGCTCACCGGAGTACGAGCAGTACTTC. Translating it yields CASSPEYEQYF. This sequence joins TRBV18 and TRBJ2-7; D gene unclear. Per germline, CDR1 KGHSH and CDR2 LQKENI. Trimming removed 3 bases from V and 4 bases from J, with 4 bases in between. The CDR3 runs to 11 residues.

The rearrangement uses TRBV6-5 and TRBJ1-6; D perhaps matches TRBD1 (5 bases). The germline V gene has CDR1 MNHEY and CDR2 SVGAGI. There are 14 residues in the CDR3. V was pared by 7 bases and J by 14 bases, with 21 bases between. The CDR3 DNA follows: TGTGCCAGCACCTTTGGACACGGTTCGAGTGCCCTCCACTTT. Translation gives CASTFGHGSSALHF.

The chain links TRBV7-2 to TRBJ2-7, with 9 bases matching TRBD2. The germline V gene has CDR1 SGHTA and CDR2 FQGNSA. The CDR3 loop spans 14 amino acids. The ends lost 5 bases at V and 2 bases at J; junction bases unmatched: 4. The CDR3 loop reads CASSRGGAAYEQYF. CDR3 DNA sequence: TGTGCCAGCAGCCGCGGGGGGGCCGCCTACGAGCAGTACTTC.